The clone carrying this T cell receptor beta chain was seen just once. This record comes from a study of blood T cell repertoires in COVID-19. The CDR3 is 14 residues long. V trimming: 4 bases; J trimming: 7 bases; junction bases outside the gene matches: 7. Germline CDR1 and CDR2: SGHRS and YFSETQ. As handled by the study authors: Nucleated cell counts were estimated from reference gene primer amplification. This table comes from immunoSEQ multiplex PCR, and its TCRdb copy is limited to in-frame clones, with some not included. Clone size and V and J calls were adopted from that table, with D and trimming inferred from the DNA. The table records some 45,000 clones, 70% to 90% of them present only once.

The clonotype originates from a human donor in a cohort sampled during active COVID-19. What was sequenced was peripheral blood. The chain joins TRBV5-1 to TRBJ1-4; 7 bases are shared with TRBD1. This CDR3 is CASSPTGVGEKLFF. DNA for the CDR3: TGCGCCAGCAGCCCCACAGGGGTGGGTGAAAAACTGTTTTTT.